This T cell receptor beta chain was sequenced for a study of blood T cell repertoires in COVID-19. About the study: Spain, Italy and the United States supplied samples that represented acute and convalescent COVID-19.

In the study's own analysis: From reference gene primer amplification, estimates of nucleated cell counts were derived. TCRdb's copy holds only in-frame clones and misses some; the assay was immunoSEQ multiplex PCR. V, J and clone size derive from that table, while D and trimming were established from the DNA sequence. The table shows tens of thousands of clones, with approximately 92% occurring only once. V lost 6 bases to trimming and J lost 1 base; unmatched junction nucleotides: 13. This CDR3 comprises 17 residues. The germline V gene encodes CDR1 WSHSY and CDR2 SAAADI. Specimen: peripheral blood. The sequence came from a woman aged 50 to 60 with active COVID-19. The V gene is TRBV10-2, the J gene TRBJ2-3; 7 bases align to TRBD2. In DNA, the CDR3 is TGCGCCAGCAGGGGGGGGAATGTGGTTTCGGGCACAGATACGCAGTATTTT. The encoded protein is CASRGGNVVSGTDTQYF.